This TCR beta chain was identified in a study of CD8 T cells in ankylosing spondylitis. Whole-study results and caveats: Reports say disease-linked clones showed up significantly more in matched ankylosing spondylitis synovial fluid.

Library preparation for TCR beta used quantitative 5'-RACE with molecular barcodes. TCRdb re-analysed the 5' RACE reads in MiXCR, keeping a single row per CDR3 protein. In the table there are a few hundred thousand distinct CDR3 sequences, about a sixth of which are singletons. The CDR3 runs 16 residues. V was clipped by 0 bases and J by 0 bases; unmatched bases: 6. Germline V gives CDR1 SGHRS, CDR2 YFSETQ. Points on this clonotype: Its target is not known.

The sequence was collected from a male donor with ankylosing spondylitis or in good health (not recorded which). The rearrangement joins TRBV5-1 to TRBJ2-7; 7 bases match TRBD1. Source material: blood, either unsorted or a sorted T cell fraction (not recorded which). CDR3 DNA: TGCGCCAGCAGCTTGGAGACAGGGTACGGCTCCTACGAGCAGTACTTC. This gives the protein CASSLETGYGSYEQYF.